One T cell receptor (beta chain) is described in this entry. This entry comes from a study of identical twins. CDR1 is LNHNV, CDR2 YYDKDF, per germline (reference sequence). Between the trimmed V and J ends, which lost 1 base and 0 bases, there was a span of 16 bases. The CDR3 loop spans 17 amino acids. Using its own MiXCR run on the 5' RACE reads, TCRdb lists one record per CDR3 protein. The table has 650,000 to 800,000 distinct CDR3 sequences, more than 6.5% seen once. The same specimen was also included in a second study, on yellow fever vaccine responses in identical twins.

The receptor comes from a woman aged 18 to 35 in good health. The sample taken for sequencing was PBMCs. This chain uses TRBV15 with TRBJ2-7; the D gene could be TRBD1 or TRBD2 (5 bases each). This chain's CDR3 is CATSRVVGAAPSYEQYF. In nucleotides, the CDR3 is TGTGCCACCAGCAGAGTGGTCGGGGCCGCCCCCTCCTACGAGCAGTACTTC.